This passage covers 11 T cell receptor beta chains from one sample sequenced in a study of CD8+CD57+ T cells in acquired aplastic anemia. Template material for TCR beta VDJ and CDR3 profiling consisted of genomic DNA. From the reads, TCRdb called clonotypes with MiXCR, one entry per CDR3 protein. The sample shows roughly 160,000 distinct CDR3 sequences, about two thirds of them seen only once. Patients included in sequencing had previously demonstrated CD8+CD57+ cell expansion by flow cytometry. Source material: sorted CD4+, CD8+, or CD8+CD57+ T cells (not recorded which) from PBMCs. These receptor sequences come from a human donor with aplastic anemia.

V usage is TRBV25-1 and J usage is TRBJ1-1; a possible D gene is TRBD1 (6 bases). Looked up from germline, CDR1 is MGHDK and CDR2 is SYGVNS. The length of the CDR3 is 15 residues. V dropped 6 bases and J dropped 5 bases, with 19 bases sitting between them. CDR3: CASSPSGKGGTEAFF. CDR3 coding DNA: TGTGCCAGCAGCCCCTCAGGGAAGGGGGGTACTGAAGCTTTCTTT.

The chain links TRBV12-5 to TRBJ1-6; 7 bases align to TRBD1. CDR1 and CDR2 from the germline V gene are LGHNT and FRNRAP. The J segment lost 8 bases and the V segment lost 6 bases, leaving 7 bases of the junction unmatched. The CDR3 covers 14 residues. The CDR3: CASGSGTADSPLHF. DNA of the CDR3: TGTGCTAGTGGGTCCGGGACAGCTGATTCACCCCTCCACTTT.

J is TRBJ2-1 and V is TRBV7-9; 7 bases match TRBD1. This CDR3 region has 13 residues. Unmatched junction bases numbered 5, after V lost 5 bases and J lost 7 bases. Germline CDR1 is SEHNR and CDR2 is FQNEAQ (reference sequence). The DNA of the CDR3 is TGTGCCAGCAGCCGGGACAGCCAAAATGAGCAGTTCTTC. Residues: CASSRDSQNEQFF.

The genes are TRBV9 and TRBJ2-5; the D is unclear. Germline V gives CDR1 SGDLS, CDR2 YYNGEE. The CDR3 is 13 amino acids. Between the trimmed V and J ends, which lost 0 bases and 2 bases, there was a span of 5 bases. The CDR3 region is CASSVDSQETQYF. CDR3 sequence (DNA): TGTGCCAGCAGCGTAGACAGTCAAGAGACCCAGTACTTC.

The chain joins TRBV19 to TRBJ1-2; D call uncertain. The germline V gene has CDR1 LNHDA and CDR2 SQIVND (reference sequence). This CDR3 is 16 amino acids long. V was shortened by 3 bases and J by 5 bases, with 19 bases between the two germline ends. CDR3: CASSIWTGRRDYGYTF. The CDR3, as DNA: TGTGCCAGTAGTATTTGGACGGGCAGGAGAGATTATGGCTACACCTTC.

The chain carries TRBV7-6 and TRBJ2-3; perhaps TRBD2 as D (5 bases). Germline CDR1 SGHVS, CDR2 FNYEAQ. With 4 bases removed from V and 0 bases from J, the gap between germline ends came to 14 bases. This CDR3 contains 16 residues. CDR3 residues: CASSWRTGTSTDTQYF. As DNA, the CDR3 is TGTGCCAGCAGCTGGCGGACTGGAACTAGCACAGATACGCAGTATTTT.

The chain links TRBV16 to TRBJ2-3; perhaps TRBD1 as D (5 bases). Germline V gene data show CDR1 as KGHSY and CDR2 as FQNENV. There are 13 residues in the CDR3. The V end lost 4 bases, the J end lost 8 bases, and 13 bases lay between the germline ends. In nucleotides, the CDR3 is TGTGCCAGCAGCCTACCCACAGGCGTTACGCAGTATTTT. It encodes CASSLPTGVTQYF.

The chain recombines TRBV7-2 with TRBJ2-1; a possible D gene is TRBD2 (5 bases). Germline values: CDR1 SGHTA, CDR2 FQGNSA. Trimming took 3 bases from V and 8 from J, leaving 11 bases between them. The CDR3 is 13 amino acids. In nucleotides, the CDR3 is TGTGCCAGCAGCTTTCAATCCGGGGATGAGCAGTTCTTC. It yields the protein CASSFQSGDEQFF.

This rearrangement joins TRBV7-8 to TRBJ2-1; no clear D gene. The V end was cut by 1 base, the J end by 3 bases, with 10 bases between. Per the germline V gene, CDR1 is SGHVS and CDR2 is FQNEAQ. CDR3 length: 15 amino acids. The CDR3 loop is CASSLVVSSYNEQFF. As DNA, the CDR3 is TGTGCCAGCAGCTTAGTTGTGAGTAGCTACAATGAGCAGTTCTTC.

CDR3 sequence reads: CASSDSGLADQETQYF. The CDR3 DNA is TGTGCCAGCAGTGACTCGGGACTAGCGGATCAAGAGACCCAGTACTTC. The rearrangement joins TRBV6-4 to TRBJ2-5, with 11 bases aligning to TRBD2. Germline assignment: CDR1 MRHNA and CDR2 SNTAGT. With 0 bases clipped from V and 2 bases from J, the junction kept 2 bases outside the gene matches. This CDR3 contains 16 residues.

This sequence joins TRBV5-1 and TRBJ2-7; 15 nucleotides match TRBD2. CDR3 size: 17 residues. The germline gives CDR1 SGHRS, CDR2 YFSETQ. After removal of 3 bases from V and 4 bases from J, the junction contained 8 bases not matched to a gene. CDR3 bases: TGCGCCAGCAGCTATGACGGACTAGCGGGAGGGAGGTACGAGCAGTACTTC. Translated, it gives CASSYDGLAGGRYEQYF.